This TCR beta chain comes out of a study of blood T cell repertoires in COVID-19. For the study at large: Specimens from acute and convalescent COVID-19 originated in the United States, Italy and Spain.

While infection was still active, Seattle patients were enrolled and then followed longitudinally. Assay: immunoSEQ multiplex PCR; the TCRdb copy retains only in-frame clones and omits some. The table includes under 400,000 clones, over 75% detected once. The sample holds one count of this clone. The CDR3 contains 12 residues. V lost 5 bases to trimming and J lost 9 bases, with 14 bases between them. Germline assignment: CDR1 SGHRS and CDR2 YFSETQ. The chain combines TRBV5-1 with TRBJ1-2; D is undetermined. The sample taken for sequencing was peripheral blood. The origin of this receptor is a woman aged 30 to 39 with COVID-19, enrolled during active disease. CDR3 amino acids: CASRRVAGSYTF. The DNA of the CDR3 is TGCGCCAGCAGAAGGGTCGCGGGGAGCTACACCTTC.